The 22 T cell receptor beta chains below come from one sample, sequenced in a study of cytomegalovirus exposure and HLA in healthy donors. A multiplex PCR was run with 60 Vbeta primers and 13 Jbeta primers. The protocol was immunoSEQ multiplex PCR, while the TCRdb copy is restricted to in-frame clones and leaves out a portion. The data contain 160,000 or so clones, about 86% of them seen just once; the ten biggest clones take up approximately 2%. The sample was PBMCs. These receptors were taken from a woman younger than 35 in good health and CMV-seronegative.

V usage is TRBV9 and J usage is TRBJ2-7; TRBD1 matches 7 bases. The CDR3 is 15 residues long. Germline CDR1 reads SGDLS; CDR2 reads YYNGEE. J lost 4 bases, V lost 1 base, and 8 bases had no gene match. The CDR3 reads CASSVSDRAAYEQYF. CDR3 in DNA: TGTGCCAGCAGCGTATCAGACAGGGCCGCTTACGAGCAGTACTTC. The full variable domain, rest sourced from reference TRBV9 and TRBJ2-7, is DSGVTQTPKHLITATGQRVTLRCSPRSGDLSVYWYQQSLDQGLQFLIQYYNGEERAKGNILERFSAQQFPDLHSELNLSSLELGDSALYFCASSVSDRAAYEQYFGPGTRLTVT.

The genes are TRBV5-8 and TRBJ2-7; the D gene is possibly TRBD2 (6 bases). V dropped 1 base and J dropped 3 bases, with 11 bases sitting between them. The CDR3 extends over 14 amino acids. Germline V gene lookup returns CDR1 SGHTS and CDR2 YDEGEE. CDR3 nucleotides: TGTGCCAGCAGCTTGAGGCAGGGAGGCTACGAGCAGTACTTC. This translates into CASSLRQGGYEQYF.

The rearrangement uses TRBV6-6 and TRBJ1-3; D gene ambiguous. With 4 bases removed from V and 0 bases from J, the gap between germline ends came to 7 bases. Germline assignment: CDR1 MNHNY and CDR2 SVGAGI (reference sequence). This CDR3 region has 14 residues. The CDR3 DNA reads as TGTGCCAGCAGTTCACTCGTCTCTGGAAACACCATATATTTT. Encoded protein: CASSSLVSGNTIYF.

This clone was detected a few times. V gene TRBV6-6 combines with J gene TRBJ2-2; D remains unclear. In germline, CDR1 is MNHNY, CDR2 SVGAGI (reference sequence). Between the trimmed V and J ends, which lost 7 bases and 1 base, there was a span of 13 bases. CDR3 length: 15 residues. The CDR3 loop is CASTPIDKNTGELFF. CDR3 nucleotides: TGTGCCAGCACTCCCATTGACAAGAACACCGGGGAGCTGTTTTTT.

The rearrangement joins TRBV7-6 to TRBJ1-1; D is unclear. V was cut by 4 bases and J by 6 bases, with 9 bases left in between. Germline CDR1 reads SGHVS; CDR2 reads FNYEAQ. This CDR3 is built from 12 residues. CDR3: CASSSLGPEAFF. CDR3 coding DNA: TGTGCCAGCAGCTCCCTTGGCCCTGAAGCTTTCTTT.

This clone was detected once. The chain employs TRBV27 and TRBJ2-5; a possible D gene is TRBD2 (5 bases). With the DNA end fitting TRBJ2-7 better, the J assignment may be wrong. Germline V gene lookup returns CDR1 MNHEY and CDR2 SMNVEV (reference sequence). The CDR3 totals 15 residues. In DNA form, the CDR3 reads TGTGCCAGCAGTGGTCCCGAGGTGGGAGCCTACGAGCAGTACTTC. Its protein is CASSGPEVGAYEQYF.

Concerning this clone: Compared with germline, one end of the junction differs, possibly owing to a read error. V and J are TRBV4-1 and TRBJ2-1; perhaps TRBD2 as D (6 bases). This CDR3 is built from 17 residues. The germline gives CDR1 MGHRA, CDR2 YSYEKL. CDR3 bases: TGCGCCAGCAACCAACCCGGACGGGGGATTGGGTACAATGAGCAGTTCTTC. Residues: CASNQPGRGIGYNEQFF.

The J gene is TRBJ1-5, the V gene TRBV28; TRBD1 agrees at 8 bases. The trim removed 3 bases at V and 6 bases at J, leaving 10 bases unmatched. Germline CDR1 reads MDHEN; CDR2 reads SYDVKM. This CDR3 has 16 amino acids. The CDR3 is CASSFLRGPSLQPQHF. CDR3 nucleotides: TGTGCCAGCAGTTTTCTCAGGGGGCCTTCCCTTCAGCCCCAGCATTTT.

The chain uses TRBV9 and TRBJ2-3; 12 nucleotides match TRBD2. This CDR3 contains 15 residues. J gave up 3 bases and V 4 bases, and 3 bases lay outside the gene matches. Germline V gene sequence: CDR1 SGDLS, CDR2 YYNGEE. In DNA, the CDR3 is TGTGCCAGCAGCCCCACTAGCGGGAGGACAGATACGCAGTATTTT. Its translation: CASSPTSGRTDTQYF.

This clone was seen once. V is TRBV5-1 and J is TRBJ2-3, with TRBD2 identical over 8 bases. Unmatched junction bases numbered 5, after V lost 0 bases and J lost 2 bases. The CDR3 spans 16 residues. Germline values: CDR1 SGHRS, CDR2 YFSETQ. The CDR3 reads CASSLASGSPTDTQYF. In DNA, the CDR3 is TGCGCCAGCAGCTTGGCCAGCGGGAGCCCCACAGATACGCAGTATTTT.

This chain joins TRBV27 and TRBJ2-1; 8 positions agree with TRBD2. Germline values: CDR1 MNHEY, CDR2 SMNVEV (reference sequence). V was clipped by 2 bases and J by 7 bases; unmatched bases: 7. This CDR3 has 15 amino acids. This CDR3 reads CASSLSSGTRNEQFF. The DNA for the CDR3 is TGTGCCAGCAGTTTAAGTAGCGGGACTCGAAATGAGCAGTTCTTC.

CDR3 DNA: TGTGCCAGCAGTTTGTACAGGGAACATCAGCCCCAGCATTTT. Encoded protein: CASSLYREHQPQHF. The V call is TRBV28, the J call TRBJ1-5, with D possibly TRBD1 on 6 matching bases. The CDR3 is 14 residues long. The germline gives CDR1 MDHEN, CDR2 SYDVKM. With 3 bases removed from V and 5 bases from J, the gap between germline ends came to 11 bases.

Comment on this clone: The germline gene is not matched at one end of the junction; a read error may be the cause. This CDR3 reads CASSPLGGEGSGYPF. The CDR3, as DNA: TGTGCCAGCTCACCACTCGGCGGGGAGGGCTCTGGCTACCCCTTC. This sequence joins TRBV18 and TRBJ1-2; no definite D call. The CDR3 runs 15 residues. Germline V CDR1 and CDR2: KGHSH, LQKENI. The full variable domain, rest sourced from reference TRBV18 and TRBJ1-2, is NAGVMQNPRHLVRRRGQEARLRCSPMKGHSHVYWYRQLPEEGLKFMVYLQKENIIDESGMPKERFSAEFPKEGPSILRIQQVVRGDSAAYFCASSPLGGEGSGYPFGSGTRLTVV.

In regard to this clone: A junction boundary mismatches the germline segment, possibly from a read error. V is TRBV7-9 and J is TRBJ2-5; a weak D match, TRBD1 (5 bases). This CDR3 is built from 15 residues. Germline loops: CDR1 SEHNR, CDR2 FQNEAQ (reference sequence). CDR3 in amino acids: CSSSIGHEAAETQYF. Written as DNA, the CDR3 is TGTTCCAGCAGCATTGGACACGAAGCCGCAGAGACCCAGTACTTC. The whole variable domain, filled in from reference TRBV7-9 and TRBJ2-5, reads DTGVSQNPRHKITKRGQNVTFRCDPISEHNRLYWYRQTLGQGPEFLTYFQNEAQLEKSRLLSDRFSAERPKGSFSTLEIQRTEQGDSAMYLCSSSIGHEAAETQYFGPGTRLLVL.

This chain uses TRBV14 with TRBJ2-3; maybe TRBD2 (6 bases). This CDR3 is 15 amino acids long. The germline gives CDR1 SGHDN, CDR2 FVKESK. V was trimmed by 4 bases and J by 0 bases, leaving 11 bases between them. Here the CDR3 reads CASSRGNPSTDTQYF. The CDR3 nucleotides are TGTGCCAGCAGCCGCGGGAACCCCAGCACAGATACGCAGTATTTT.

This chain joins TRBV5-8 and TRBJ1-3, with 9 positions matching TRBD1. V trimming: 0 bases; J trimming: 2 bases; junction bases outside the gene matches: 3. CDR1 is SGHTS and CDR2 is YDEGEE in the germline V gene. The CDR3 spans 16 residues. This CDR3 reads CASSLVRTGAGNTIYF. CDR3 nucleotides: TGTGCCAGCAGCTTGGTGAGGACAGGGGCTGGAAACACCATATATTTT. Full variable domain (remainder filled in from reference TRBV5-8 and TRBJ1-3): EAGVTQSPTHLIKTRGQQATLRCSPISGHTSVYWYQQALGLGLQFLLWYDEGEERNRGNFPPRFSGRQFPNYSSELNVNALELEDSALYLCASSLVRTGAGNTIYFGEGSWLTVV.

This rearrangement joins TRBV5-4 to TRBJ2-1; possible D gene TRBD1, 5 bases. From germline, CDR1 is SGHNT and CDR2 YYREEE (reference sequence). Trimming took 4 bases from V and 0 from J, leaving 11 bases between them. The CDR3 covers 15 residues. The CDR3 coding sequence is TGTGCCAGCAGCCCAGGGCCTAGCTCCTACAATGAGCAGTTCTTC. Its protein product is CASSPGPSSYNEQFF.

The chain has TRBV7-9 and TRBJ1-1; 8 nucleotides match TRBD1. The CDR3 is 15 amino acids. Germline V gene sequence: CDR1 SEHNR, CDR2 FQNEAQ (reference sequence). The junction had 2 bases not matched to a gene; V was cut back by 2 bases and J by 0 bases. CDR3 amino acids: CASSLQGALNTEAFF. As DNA, the CDR3 is TGTGCCAGCAGCTTACAGGGGGCCCTGAACACTGAAGCTTTCTTT.

This chain joins TRBV28 and TRBJ2-7; D is perhaps TRBD1 (5 bases). Germline V lookup: CDR1 MDHEN, CDR2 SYDVKM. V shed 2 bases and J shed 6 bases, with 17 bases lying between them. CDR3 size: 15 residues. The CDR3 DNA is TGTGCCAGCAGTTTAAGGGGTCTCCTCTCCGGCGAGCAGTACTTC. Protein sequence: CASSLRGLLSGEQYF.

This sequence joins TRBV5-1 and TRBJ2-3; TRBD2 is a possible D gene (6 bases). Germline CDR1 and CDR2: SGHRS and YFSETQ. V lost 4 bases, J lost 2 bases, and 17 bases lay in between. The CDR3 covers 16 residues. In nucleotides, the CDR3 is TGCGCCAGCAGCCCGGGACTCGCACAATACACAGATACGCAGTATTTT. This sequence encodes CASSPGLAQYTDTQYF.

The chain is built from TRBV30 and TRBJ2-4, with TRBD2 identical over 9 bases. CDR1 is GTSNPN and CDR2 is SVGIG in the germline V gene (reference sequence). Trimming cost V 2 bases and J 7 bases; bases outside gene matches: 12. The CDR3 contains 16 residues. The CDR3 protein is CAWSPRSGRWENIQYF. The CDR3 region has the DNA TGTGCCTGGAGTCCACGAAGCGGGAGGTGGGAGAACATTCAGTACTTC.

J is TRBJ1-1 and V is TRBV28, with TRBD1 identical over 8 bases. CDR1 is MDHEN and CDR2 is SYDVKM in the germline V gene. The CDR3 is made up of 14 amino acids. After removal of 5 bases from V and 1 base from J, the junction contained 3 bases not matched to a gene. The CDR3 DNA follows: TGTGCCAGCAGTCCGACAGGGGCGAACACTGAAGCTTTCTTT. Its protein is CASSPTGANTEAFF. Together with reference TRBV28 and TRBJ1-1, the CDR3 gives the full variable domain: DVKVTQSSRYLVKRTGEKVFLECVQDMDHENMFWYRQDPGLGLRLIYFSYDVKMKEKGDIPEGYSVSREKKERFSLILESASTNQTSMYLCASSPTGANTEAFFGQGTRLTVV.